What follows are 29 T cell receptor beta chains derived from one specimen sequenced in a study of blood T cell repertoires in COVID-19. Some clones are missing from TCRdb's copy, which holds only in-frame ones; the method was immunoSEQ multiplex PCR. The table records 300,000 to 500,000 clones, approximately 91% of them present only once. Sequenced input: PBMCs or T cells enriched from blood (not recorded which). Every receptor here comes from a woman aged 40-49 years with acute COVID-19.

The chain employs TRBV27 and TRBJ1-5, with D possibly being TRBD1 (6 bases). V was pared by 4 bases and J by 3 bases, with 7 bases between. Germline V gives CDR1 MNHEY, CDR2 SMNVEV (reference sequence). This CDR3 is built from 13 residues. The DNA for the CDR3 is TGTGCCAGCAGTTGGGACAACAATCAGCCCCAGCATTTT. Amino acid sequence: CASSWDNNQPQHF.

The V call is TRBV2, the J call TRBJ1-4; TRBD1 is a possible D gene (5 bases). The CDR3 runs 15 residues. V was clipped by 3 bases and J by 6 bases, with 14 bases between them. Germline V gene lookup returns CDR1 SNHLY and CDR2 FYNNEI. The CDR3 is CASSDRTRADEKLFF. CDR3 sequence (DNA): TGTGCCAGCAGTGACCGGACAAGGGCGGATGAAAAACTGTTTTTT. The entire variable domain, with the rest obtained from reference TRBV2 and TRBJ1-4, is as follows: EPEVTQTPSHQVTQMGQEVILRCVPISNHLYFYWYRQILGQKVEFLVSFYNNEISEKSEIFDDQFSVERPDGSNFTLKIRSTKLEDSAMYFCASSDRTRADEKLFFGSGTQLSVL.

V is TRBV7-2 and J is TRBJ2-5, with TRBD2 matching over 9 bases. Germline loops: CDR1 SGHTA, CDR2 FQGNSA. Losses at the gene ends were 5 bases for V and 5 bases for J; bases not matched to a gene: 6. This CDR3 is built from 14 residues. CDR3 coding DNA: TGTGCCAGCAGCGGCGGGGGGGCCGTGGAGACCCAGTACTTC. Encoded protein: CASSGGGAVETQYF.

The CDR3 nucleotides are TGTGCCACCAGTGACTCCGGGACTAGCGGACCCTACGAGCAGTACTTC. This sequence encodes CATSDSGTSGPYEQYF. The chain links TRBV24-1 to TRBJ2-7, with TRBD2 matching 11 bases. CDR1 and CDR2 (germline): KGHDR, SFDVKD. The CDR3 has 16 amino acids. Trimming at V came to 4 bases and at J to 2 bases, leaving 6 bases not matched to a gene.

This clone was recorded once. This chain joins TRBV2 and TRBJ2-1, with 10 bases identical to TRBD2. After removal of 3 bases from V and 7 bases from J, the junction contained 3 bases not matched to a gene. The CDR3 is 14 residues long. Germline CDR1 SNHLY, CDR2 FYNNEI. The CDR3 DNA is TGTGCCAGCAGTGAGGCTAGCGGGGGAAATGAGCAGTTCTTC. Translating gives CASSEASGGNEQFF.

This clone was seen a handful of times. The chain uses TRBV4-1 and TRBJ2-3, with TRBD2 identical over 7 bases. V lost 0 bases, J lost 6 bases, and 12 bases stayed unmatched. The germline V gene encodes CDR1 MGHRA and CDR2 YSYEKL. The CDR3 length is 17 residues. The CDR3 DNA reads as TGCGCCAGCAGCCAAGACGGCGCGGGGGACCTAACGGATACGCAGTATTTT. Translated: CASSQDGAGDLTDTQYF.

Here the CDR3 reads CASSSGQGAGNEKLFF. CDR3 nucleotides: TGTGCCAGCAGCTCGGGACAGGGGGCTGGTAATGAAAAACTGTTTTTT. V and J are TRBV7-8 and TRBJ1-4, with 12 bases aligning to TRBD1. CDR3 length: 16 residues. Germline CDR1 SGHVS, CDR2 FQNEAQ. V lost 4 bases to trimming and J lost 4 bases; unmatched junction nucleotides: 4.

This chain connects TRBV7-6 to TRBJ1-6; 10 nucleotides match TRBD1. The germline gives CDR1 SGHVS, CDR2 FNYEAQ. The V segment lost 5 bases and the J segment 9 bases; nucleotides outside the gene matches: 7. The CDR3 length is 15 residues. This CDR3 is CASSRDRGDTSPLHF. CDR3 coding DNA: TGTGCCAGCAGCCGGGACAGGGGAGATACTTCACCCCTCCACTTT.

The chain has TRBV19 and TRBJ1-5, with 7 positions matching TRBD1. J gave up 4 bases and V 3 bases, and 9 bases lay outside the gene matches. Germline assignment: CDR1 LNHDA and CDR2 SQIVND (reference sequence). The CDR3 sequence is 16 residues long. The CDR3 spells CASSMGGQFGNQPQHF. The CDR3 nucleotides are TGTGCCAGTAGTATGGGGGGACAGTTCGGGAATCAGCCCCAGCATTTT.

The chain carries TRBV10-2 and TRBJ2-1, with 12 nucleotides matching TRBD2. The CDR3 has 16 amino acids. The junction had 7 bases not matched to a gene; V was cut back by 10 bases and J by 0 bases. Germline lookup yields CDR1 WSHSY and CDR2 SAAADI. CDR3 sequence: CATLLAGGSSYNEQFF. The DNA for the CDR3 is TGCGCCACCCTTCTAGCGGGGGGGAGCTCCTACAATGAGCAGTTCTTC.

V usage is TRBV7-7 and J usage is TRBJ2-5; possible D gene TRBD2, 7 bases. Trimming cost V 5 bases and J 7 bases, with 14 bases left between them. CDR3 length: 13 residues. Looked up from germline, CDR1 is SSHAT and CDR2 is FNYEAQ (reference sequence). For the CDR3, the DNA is TGTGCCAGCAGCGCAGGACTAGGGGGGACCCAGTACTTC. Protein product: CASSAGLGGTQYF.

The DNA of the CDR3 is TGTGCCAGCACCCGAACAGGGTCGGGTGGCTACACCTTC. Residues: CASTRTGSGGYTF. V is TRBV6-5 and J is TRBJ1-2; D might be TRBD1 (6 bases). The CDR3 loop spans 13 amino acids. In germline, CDR1 is MNHEY, CDR2 SVGAGI. V was trimmed by 7 bases and J by 7 bases, leaving 16 bases between them.

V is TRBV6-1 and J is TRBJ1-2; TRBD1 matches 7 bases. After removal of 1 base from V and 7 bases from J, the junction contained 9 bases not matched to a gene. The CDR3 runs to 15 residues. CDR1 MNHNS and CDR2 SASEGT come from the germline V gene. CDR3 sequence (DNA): TGTGCCAGCAGTGAAGATGCATGGCAGGGGGGTGGCTACACCTTC. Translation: CASSEDAWQGGGYTF.

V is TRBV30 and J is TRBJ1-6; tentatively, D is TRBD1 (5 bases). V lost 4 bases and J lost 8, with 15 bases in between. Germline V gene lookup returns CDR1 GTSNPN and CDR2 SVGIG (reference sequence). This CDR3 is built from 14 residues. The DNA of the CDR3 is TGTGCCTGGATTGGGTTCCAAGGGGATTCACCCCTCCACTTT. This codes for CAWIGFQGDSPLHF. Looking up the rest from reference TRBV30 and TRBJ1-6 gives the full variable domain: SQTIHQWPATLVQPVGSPLSLECTVEGTSNPNLYWYRQAAGRGLQLLFYSVGIGQISSEVPQNLSASRPQDRQFILSSKKLLLSDSGFYLCAWIGFQGDSPLHFGNGTRLTVT.

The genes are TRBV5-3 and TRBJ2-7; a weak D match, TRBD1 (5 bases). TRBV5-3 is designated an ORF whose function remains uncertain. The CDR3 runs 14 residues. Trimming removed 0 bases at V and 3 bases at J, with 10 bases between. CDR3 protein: CARSLEQEYYEQYF. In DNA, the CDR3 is TGTGCCAGAAGCTTGGAACAGGAATACTACGAGCAGTACTTC.

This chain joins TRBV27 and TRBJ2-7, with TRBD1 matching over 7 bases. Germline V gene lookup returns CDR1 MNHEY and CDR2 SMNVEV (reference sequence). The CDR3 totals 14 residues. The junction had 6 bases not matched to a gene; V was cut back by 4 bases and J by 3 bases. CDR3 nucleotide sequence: TGTGCCAGCAGTTCCCGGGACAGAATCTACGAGCAGTACTTC. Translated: CASSSRDRIYEQYF.

Here the CDR3 reads CASSIRVMNTEAFF. The CDR3, as DNA: TGCGCCAGCAGCATCCGGGTCATGAACACTGAAGCTTTCTTT. The chain employs TRBV5-1 and TRBJ1-1; D ambiguous. The V gene's germline CDR1 is SGHRS and CDR2 YFSETQ. Trimming shortened V by 4 bases and J by 0 bases, and 10 bases separated the two germline ends. CDR3 length equals 14 residues.

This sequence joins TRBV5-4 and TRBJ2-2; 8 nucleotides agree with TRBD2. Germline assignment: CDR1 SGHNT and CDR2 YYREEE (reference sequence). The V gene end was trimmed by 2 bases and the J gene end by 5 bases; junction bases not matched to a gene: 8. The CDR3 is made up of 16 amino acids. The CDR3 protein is CASSFGGRGGTGELFF. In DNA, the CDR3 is TGTGCCAGCAGCTTTGGTGGTCGGGGGGGAACCGGGGAGCTGTTTTTT.

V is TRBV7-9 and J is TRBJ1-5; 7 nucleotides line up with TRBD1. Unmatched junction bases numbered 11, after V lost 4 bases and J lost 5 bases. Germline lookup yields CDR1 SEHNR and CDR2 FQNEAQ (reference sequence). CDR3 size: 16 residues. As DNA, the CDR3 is TGTGCCAGCAGCTCATCGACAGGGTTAGAGGATCAGCCCCAGCATTTT. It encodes CASSSSTGLEDQPQHF.

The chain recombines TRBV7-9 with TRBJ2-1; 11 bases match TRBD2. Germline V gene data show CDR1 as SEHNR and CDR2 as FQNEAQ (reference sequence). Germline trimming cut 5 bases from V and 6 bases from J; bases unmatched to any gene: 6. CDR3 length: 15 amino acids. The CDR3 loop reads CASSKVLAGANEQFF. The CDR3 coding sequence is TGTGCCAGCAGCAAGGTACTAGCGGGGGCCAATGAGCAGTTCTTC.

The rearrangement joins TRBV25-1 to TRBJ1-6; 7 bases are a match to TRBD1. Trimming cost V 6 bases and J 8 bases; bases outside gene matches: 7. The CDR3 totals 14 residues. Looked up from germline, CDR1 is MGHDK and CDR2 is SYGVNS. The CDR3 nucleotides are TGTGCCAGCAGACAGACAGGGACGTATTCACCCCTCCACTTT. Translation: CASRQTGTYSPLHF.

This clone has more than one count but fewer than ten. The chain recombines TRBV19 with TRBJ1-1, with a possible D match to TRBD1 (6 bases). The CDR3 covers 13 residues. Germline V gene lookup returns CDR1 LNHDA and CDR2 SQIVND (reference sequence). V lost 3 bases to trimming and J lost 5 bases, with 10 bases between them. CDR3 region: CASSIARGTEAFF. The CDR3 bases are TGTGCCAGTAGTATCGCCAGGGGAACTGAAGCTTTCTTT.

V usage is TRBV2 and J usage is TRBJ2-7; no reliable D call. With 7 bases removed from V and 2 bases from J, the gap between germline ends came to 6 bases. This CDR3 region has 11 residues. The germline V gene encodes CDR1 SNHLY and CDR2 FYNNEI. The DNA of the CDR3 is TGTGCCAGCACTCAGGCCTACGAGCAGTACTTC. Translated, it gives CASTQAYEQYF.

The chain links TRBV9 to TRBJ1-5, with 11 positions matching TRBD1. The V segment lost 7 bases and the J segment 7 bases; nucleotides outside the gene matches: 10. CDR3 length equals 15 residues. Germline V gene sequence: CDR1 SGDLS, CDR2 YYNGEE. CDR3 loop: CASSYGQGAGQPQHF. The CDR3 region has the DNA TGTGCCAGCTCCTATGGACAGGGGGCGGGACAGCCCCAGCATTTT.

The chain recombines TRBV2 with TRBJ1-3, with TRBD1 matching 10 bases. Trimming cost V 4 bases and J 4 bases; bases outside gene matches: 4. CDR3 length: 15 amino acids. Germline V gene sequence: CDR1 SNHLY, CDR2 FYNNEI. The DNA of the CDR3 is TGTGCCAGCAGTGGACAGGGGGCGTCGGGAAACACCATATATTTT. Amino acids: CASSGQGASGNTIYF.

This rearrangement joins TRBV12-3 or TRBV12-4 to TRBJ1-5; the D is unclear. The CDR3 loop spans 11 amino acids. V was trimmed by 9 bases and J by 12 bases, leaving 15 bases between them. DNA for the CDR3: TGTGCCAGTGCCCAAGGCGGGCGCCAGCATTTT. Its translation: CASAQGGRQHF.

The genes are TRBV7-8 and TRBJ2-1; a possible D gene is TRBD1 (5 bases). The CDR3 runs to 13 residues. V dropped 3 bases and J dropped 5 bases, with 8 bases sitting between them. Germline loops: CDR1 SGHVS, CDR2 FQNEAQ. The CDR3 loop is CASSLGQHNEQFF. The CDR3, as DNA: TGTGCCAGCAGCTTGGGGCAGCACAATGAGCAGTTCTTC.

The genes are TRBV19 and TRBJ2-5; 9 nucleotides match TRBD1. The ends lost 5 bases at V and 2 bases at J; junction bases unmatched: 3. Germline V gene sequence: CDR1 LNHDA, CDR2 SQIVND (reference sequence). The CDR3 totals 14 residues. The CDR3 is CASSGQGLQETQYF. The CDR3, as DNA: TGTGCCAGTAGTGGACAGGGGCTTCAAGAGACCCAGTACTTC. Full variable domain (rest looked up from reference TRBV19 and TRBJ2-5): DGGITQSPKYLFRKEGQNVTLSCEQNLNHDAMYWYRQDPGQGLRLIYYSQIVNDFQKGDIAEGYSVSREKKESFPLTVTSAQKNPTAFYLCASSGQGLQETQYFGPGTRLLVL.

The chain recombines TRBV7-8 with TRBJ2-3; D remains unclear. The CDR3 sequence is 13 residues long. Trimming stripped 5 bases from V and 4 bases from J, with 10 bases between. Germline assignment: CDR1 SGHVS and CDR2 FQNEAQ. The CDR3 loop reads CASSPPRSDTQYF. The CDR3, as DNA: TGTGCCAGCAGCCCGCCTAGGTCAGATACGCAGTATTTT. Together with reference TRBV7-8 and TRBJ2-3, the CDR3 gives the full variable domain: GAGVSQSPRYKVAKRGQDVALRCDPISGHVSLFWYQQALGQGPEFLTYFQNEAQLDKSGLPSDRFFAERPEGSVSTLKIQRTQQEDSAVYLCASSPPRSDTQYFGPGTRLTVL.